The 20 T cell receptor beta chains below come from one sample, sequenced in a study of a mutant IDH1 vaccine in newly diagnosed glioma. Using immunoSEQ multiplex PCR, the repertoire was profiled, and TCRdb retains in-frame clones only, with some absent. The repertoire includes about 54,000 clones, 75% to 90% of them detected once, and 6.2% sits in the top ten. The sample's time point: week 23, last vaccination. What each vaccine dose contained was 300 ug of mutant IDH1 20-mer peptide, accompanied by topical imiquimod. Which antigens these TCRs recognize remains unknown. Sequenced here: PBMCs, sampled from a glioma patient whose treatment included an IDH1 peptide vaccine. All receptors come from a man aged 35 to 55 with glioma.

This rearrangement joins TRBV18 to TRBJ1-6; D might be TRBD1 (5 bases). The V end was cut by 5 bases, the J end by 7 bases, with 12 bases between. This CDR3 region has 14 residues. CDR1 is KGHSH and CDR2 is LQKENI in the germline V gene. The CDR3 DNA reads TGTGCCAGCTCAGTCGACAGCTCGAATTCACCCCTCCACTTT. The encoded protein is CASSVDSSNSPLHF.

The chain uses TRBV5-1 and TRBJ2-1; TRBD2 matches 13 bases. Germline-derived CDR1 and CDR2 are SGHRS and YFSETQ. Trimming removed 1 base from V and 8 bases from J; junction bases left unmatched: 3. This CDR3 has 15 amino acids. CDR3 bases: TGCGCCAGCAGCTTGACTAGCGGGGGGGCTGATGAGCAGTTCTTC. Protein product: CASSLTSGGADEQFF.

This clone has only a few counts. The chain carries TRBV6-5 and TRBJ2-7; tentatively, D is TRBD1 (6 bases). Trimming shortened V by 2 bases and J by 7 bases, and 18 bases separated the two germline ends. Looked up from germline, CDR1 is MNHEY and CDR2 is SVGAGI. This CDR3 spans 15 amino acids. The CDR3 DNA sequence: TGTGCCAGCAGTTACACGGCAGGGGAGTGGATGGAGCAGTACTTC. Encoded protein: CASSYTAGEWMEQYF.

The CDR3: CAIRKRQGIYEQYF. For the CDR3, the DNA is TGTGCCATCAGAAAGAGACAGGGTATTTACGAGCAGTACTTC. The J gene is TRBJ2-7, the V gene TRBV10-3, with TRBD1 identical over 7 bases. V was pared by 6 bases and J by 4 bases, with 9 bases of the junction left unmatched. This CDR3 has 14 amino acids. Per the germline V gene, CDR1 is ENHRY and CDR2 is SYGVKD.

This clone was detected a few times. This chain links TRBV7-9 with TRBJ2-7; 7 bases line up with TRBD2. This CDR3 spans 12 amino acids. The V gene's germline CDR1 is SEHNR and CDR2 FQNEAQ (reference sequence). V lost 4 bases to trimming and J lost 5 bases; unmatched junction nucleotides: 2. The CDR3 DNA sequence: TGTGCCAGCAGCTCGGGGGGTGACGAGCAGTACTTC. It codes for CASSSGGDEQYF.

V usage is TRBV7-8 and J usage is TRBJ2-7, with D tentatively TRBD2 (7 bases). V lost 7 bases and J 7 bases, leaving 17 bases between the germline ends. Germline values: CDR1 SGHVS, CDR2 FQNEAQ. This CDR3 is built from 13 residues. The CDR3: CASTGGGPWEQYF. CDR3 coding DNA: TGTGCCAGCACTGGGGGGGGGCCATGGGAGCAGTACTTC.

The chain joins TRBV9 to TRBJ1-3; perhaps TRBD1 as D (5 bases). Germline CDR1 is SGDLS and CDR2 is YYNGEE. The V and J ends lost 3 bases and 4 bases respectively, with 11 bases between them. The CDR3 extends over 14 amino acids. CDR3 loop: CASSEQGSGNTIYF. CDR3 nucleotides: TGTGCCAGCAGCGAGCAGGGATCGGGAAACACCATATATTTT.

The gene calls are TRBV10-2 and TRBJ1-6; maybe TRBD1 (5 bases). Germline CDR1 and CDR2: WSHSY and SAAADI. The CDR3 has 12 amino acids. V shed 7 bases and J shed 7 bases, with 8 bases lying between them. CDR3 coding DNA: TGCGCCAGCACTTACAGGAATTCACCCCTCCACTTT. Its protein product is CASTYRNSPLHF.

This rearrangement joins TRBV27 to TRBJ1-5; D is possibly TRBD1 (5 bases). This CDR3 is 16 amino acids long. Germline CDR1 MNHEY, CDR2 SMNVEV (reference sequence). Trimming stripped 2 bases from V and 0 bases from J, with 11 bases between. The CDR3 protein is CASSLKGPYSNQPQHF. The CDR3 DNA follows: TGTGCCAGCAGTTTAAAGGGACCCTATAGCAATCAGCCCCAGCATTTT.

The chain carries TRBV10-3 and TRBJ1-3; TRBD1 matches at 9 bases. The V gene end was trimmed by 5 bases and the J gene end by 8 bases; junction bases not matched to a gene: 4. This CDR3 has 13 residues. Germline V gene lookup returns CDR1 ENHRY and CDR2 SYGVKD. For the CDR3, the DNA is TGTGCCATCAGTACAGGGGGCGGGGACACCATATATTTT. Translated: CAISTGGGDTIYF.

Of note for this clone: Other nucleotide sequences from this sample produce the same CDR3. CDR3 nucleotide sequence: TGCGCCAGCAGCTTGGGTCGGGGCGGCTACACCTTC. This encodes CASSLGRGGYTF. V is TRBV5-1 and J is TRBJ1-2; weak D call: TRBD1 (5 bases). CDR3 length: 12 amino acids. From germline, CDR1 is SGHRS and CDR2 YFSETQ. V lost 0 bases to trimming and J lost 8 bases, with 8 bases between them.

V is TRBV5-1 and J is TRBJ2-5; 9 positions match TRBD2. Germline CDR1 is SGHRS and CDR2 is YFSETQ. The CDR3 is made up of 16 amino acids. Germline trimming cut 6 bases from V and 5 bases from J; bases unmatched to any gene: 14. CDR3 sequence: CASTAGGAGGRETQYF. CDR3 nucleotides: TGCGCCAGCACTGCAGGAGGAGCGGGGGGTCGGGAGACCCAGTACTTC. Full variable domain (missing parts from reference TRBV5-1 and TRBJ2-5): KAGVTQTPRYLIKTRGQQVTLSCSPISGHRSVSWYQQTPGQGLQFLFEYFSETQRNKGNFPGRFSGRQFSNSRSEMNVSTLELGDSALYLCASTAGGAGGRETQYFGPGTRLLVL.

This CDR3 is CASSEREGIYNEQFF. The CDR3 DNA sequence: TGTGCCAGCAGTGAGCGAGAGGGCATCTACAATGAGCAGTTCTTC. The gene calls are TRBV2 and TRBJ2-1, with D maybe TRBD2 (5 bases). CDR3 length equals 15 residues. Germline V gene sequence: CDR1 SNHLY, CDR2 FYNNEI. The germline V and J ends were trimmed by 3 bases and 3 bases, with 12 bases remaining between them.

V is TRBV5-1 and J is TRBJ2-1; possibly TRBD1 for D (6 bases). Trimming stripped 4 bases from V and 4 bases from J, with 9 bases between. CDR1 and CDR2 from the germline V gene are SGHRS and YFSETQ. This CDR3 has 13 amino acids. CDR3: CASSLGQYNEQFF. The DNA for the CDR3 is TGCGCCAGCAGCCTAGGACAGTACAATGAGCAGTTCTTC.

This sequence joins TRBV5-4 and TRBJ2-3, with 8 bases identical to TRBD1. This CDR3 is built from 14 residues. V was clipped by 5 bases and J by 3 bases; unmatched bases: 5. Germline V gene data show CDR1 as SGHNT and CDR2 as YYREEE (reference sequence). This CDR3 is CASRRTGYTDTQYF. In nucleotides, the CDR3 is TGTGCCAGCAGGAGGACAGGGTATACAGATACGCAGTATTTT.

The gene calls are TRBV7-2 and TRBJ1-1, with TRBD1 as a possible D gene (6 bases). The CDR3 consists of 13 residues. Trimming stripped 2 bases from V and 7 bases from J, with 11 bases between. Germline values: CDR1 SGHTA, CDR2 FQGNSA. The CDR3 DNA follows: TGTGCCAGCAGCTTACTCCAAGGGGGTGAAGCTTTCTTT. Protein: CASSLLQGGEAFF. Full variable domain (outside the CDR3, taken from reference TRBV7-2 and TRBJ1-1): GAGVSQSPSNKVTEKGKDVELRCDPISGHTALYWYRQSLGQGLEFLIYFQGNSAPDKSGLPSDRFSAERTGGSVSTLTIQRTQQEDSAVYLCASSLLQGGEAFFGQGTRLTVV.

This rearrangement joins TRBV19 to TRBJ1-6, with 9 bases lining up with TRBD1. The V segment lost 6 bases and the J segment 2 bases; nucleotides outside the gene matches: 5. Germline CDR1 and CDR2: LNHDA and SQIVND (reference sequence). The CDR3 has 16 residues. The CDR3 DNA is TGTGCCAGTAGATCACAGGGGGCGGCCTATAATTCACCCCTCCACTTT. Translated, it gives CASRSQGAAYNSPLHF. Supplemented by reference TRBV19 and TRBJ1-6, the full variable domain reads DGGITQSPKYLFRKEGQNVTLSCEQNLNHDAMYWYRQDPGQGLRLIYYSQIVNDFQKGDIAEGYSVSREKKESFPLTVTSAQKNPTAFYLCASRSQGAAYNSPLHFGNGTRLTVT.

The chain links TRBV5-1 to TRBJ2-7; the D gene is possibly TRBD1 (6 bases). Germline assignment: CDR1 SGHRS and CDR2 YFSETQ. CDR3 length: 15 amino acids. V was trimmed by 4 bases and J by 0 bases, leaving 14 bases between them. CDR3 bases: TGCGCCAGCAGCCAGGTACAGGGTGGCTCCTACGAGCAGTACTTC. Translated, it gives CASSQVQGGSYEQYF.

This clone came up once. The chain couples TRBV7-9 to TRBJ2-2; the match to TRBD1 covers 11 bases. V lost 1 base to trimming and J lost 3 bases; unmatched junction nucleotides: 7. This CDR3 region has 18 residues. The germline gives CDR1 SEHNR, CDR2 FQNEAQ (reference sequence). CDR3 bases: TGTGCCAGCAGCTTAGTGGATGGACAGGGGGCGTACACCGGGGAGCTGTTTTTT. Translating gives CASSLVDGQGAYTGELFF.

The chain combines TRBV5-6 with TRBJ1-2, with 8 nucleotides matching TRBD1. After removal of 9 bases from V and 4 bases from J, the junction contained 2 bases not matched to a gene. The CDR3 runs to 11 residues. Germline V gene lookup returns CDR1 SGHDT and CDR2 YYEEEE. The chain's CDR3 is CATTGGYGYTF. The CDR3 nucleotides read TGTGCCACCACAGGGGGCTATGGCTACACCTTC.